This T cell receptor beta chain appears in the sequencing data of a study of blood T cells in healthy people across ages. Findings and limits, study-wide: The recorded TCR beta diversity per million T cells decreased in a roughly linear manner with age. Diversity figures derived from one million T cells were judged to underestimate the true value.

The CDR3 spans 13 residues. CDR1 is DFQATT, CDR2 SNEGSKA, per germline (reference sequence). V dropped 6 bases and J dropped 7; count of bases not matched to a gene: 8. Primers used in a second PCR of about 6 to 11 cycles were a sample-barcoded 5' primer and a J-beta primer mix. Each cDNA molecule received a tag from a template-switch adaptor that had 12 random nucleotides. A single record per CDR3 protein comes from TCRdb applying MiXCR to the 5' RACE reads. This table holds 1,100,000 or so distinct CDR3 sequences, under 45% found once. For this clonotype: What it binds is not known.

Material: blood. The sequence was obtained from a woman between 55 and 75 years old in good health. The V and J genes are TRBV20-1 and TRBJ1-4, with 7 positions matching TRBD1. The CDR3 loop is CSARQGSREKLFF. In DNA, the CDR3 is TGCAGTGCCAGACAGGGATCGCGTGAAAAACTGTTTTTT.